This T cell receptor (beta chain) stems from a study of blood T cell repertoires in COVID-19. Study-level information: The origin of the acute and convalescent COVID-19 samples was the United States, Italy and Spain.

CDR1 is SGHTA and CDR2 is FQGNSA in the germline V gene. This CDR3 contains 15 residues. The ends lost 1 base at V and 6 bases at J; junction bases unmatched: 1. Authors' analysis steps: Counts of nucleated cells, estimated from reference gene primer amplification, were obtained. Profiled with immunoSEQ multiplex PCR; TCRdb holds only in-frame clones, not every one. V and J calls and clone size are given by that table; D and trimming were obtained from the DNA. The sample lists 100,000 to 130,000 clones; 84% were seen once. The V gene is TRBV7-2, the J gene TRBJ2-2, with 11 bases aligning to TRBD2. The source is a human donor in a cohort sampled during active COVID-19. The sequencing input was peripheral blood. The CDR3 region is CASSLELAGAGELFF. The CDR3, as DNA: TGTGCCAGCAGCTTAGAACTAGCGGGAGCCGGGGAGCTGTTTTTT.